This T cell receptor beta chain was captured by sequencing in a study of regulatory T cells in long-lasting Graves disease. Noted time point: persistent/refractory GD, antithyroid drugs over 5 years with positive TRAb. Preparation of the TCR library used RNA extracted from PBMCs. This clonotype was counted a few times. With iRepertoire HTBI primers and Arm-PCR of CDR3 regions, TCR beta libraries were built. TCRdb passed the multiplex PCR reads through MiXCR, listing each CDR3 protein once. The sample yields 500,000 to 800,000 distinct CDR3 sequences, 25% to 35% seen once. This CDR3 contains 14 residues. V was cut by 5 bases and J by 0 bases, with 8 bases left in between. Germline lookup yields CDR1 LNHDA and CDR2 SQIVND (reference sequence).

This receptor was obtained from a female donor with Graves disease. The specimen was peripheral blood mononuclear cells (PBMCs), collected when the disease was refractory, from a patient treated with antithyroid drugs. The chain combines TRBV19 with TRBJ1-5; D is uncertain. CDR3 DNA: TGTGCCAGTAGTCTCGACATTAGCAATCAGCCCCAGCATTTT. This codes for CASSLDISNQPQHF.